This T cell receptor (beta chain) was obtained from a study of T-cell reconstitution after alpha-beta-depleted transplantation in children. Preparation of the TCRbeta library was carried out with unique molecular identifiers. One entry per CDR3 protein results from TCRdb running MiXCR on the PCR reads. The sample includes approximately 430,000 distinct CDR3 sequences, around 15% of them seen just once. Whole-study results and caveats: T-cell counts and diversity were attributed mostly to newly produced T cells one year after transplant. Diversity of TCRbeta at day 60 was high in some patients, arising from surviving recipient T cells and thymic progenitors.

A remark on this clonotype: Its target is not known.

Sample: PBMCs, mostly from graft donor cells, taken 360 days after TCRalphabeta/CD19-depleted stem cell transplant. This clonotype was sampled from a boy under two years old who had a stem cell transplant for Wiskott-Aldrich syndrome, so the T cells may come from the graft donor.

The CDR3 region is CATQDYNEQFF. The CDR3 bases are TGTGCCACCCAGGACTACAATGAGCAGTTCTTC. V gene TRBV10-3 combines with J gene TRBJ2-1; D not resolved. V was pared by 10 bases and J by 3 bases, with 7 bases between. The germline gives CDR1 ENHRY, CDR2 SYGVKD. The CDR3 spans 11 residues.